This TCR beta chain is from a study of blood T cell repertoires in COVID-19 (dated by TCRdb to about 2020). Looking at the study overall: Collaborator samples came from the United States, Italy and Spain and covered acute and convalescent phases of COVID-19. The material from the prospective study consisted of cDNA or gDNA derived from T cells, B-cell-depleted T cells, or PBMCs. The dataset comprised deeply sampled blood TCRbeta repertoires from subjects exposed to, actively infected with, or recovered from COVID-19. The repertoires were released in a freely available public database meant as a resource for research on the immune response to SARS-CoV-2. Samples were obtained from the ongoing ImmuneRACE study (first 160 participants) and from roughly 1,300 subjects provided by 6 global collaborators. Nearly every sample came with metadata listing a de-identified subject ID, COVID-19 status, age in years and sex. HLA class I and class II types, where available, came from metadata supplied by the sample provider rather than from assay-based typing. The full study reports these points: Clinical and demographic metadata were provided uncurated, with the amount varying by source and participant.

As to this clone: Its antigen specificity is not known. No base-level quality is on record; no much larger clone is a single base apart.

TCRbeta CDR3 regions were amplified from genomic DNA by means of the immunoSEQ Assay, a bias-controlled multiplex PCR. The authors' pipeline ran thus. Nucleated cell counts per sample were estimated from amplification of reference gene primers within the assay. To quantify the absolute abundance of each unique TCRbeta CDR3 rearrangement, sequence reads were collapsed and filtered. For each sample, productive Simpson clonality was calculated as the square root of Simpson's diversity index over productive rearrangements. In TCRdb, the immuneACCESS table is reduced to in-frame sequences with V and J assigned. These tables do not hold every clone; where another copy was compared, an unresolved V gene accounts for under half, and the others remain unexplained. V and J calls plus clone size are reproduced from that table; the DNA served to infer D and trimming. Here the sample has about 140,000 clones; 88% occur a single time. The top ten clones comprise over 9.5% of the sample.

Whole blood was collected in K2EDTA tubes by collaborating institutions according to the institutions' own protocols. For TCRbeta analysis, collaborators shipped samples in one of three forms: frozen whole blood, isolated PBMCs, or DNA extracted from either of those sample types. The germline V gene sets CDR1 to SGHVS and CDR2 to FQNEAQ. Deletion took 4 bases off V and 1 base off J, with a span of 11 bases between the germline ends. CDR3 length: 15 amino acids, cysteine to phenylalanine. Solely the CDR3 DNA is kept, with 45 bases framed from the first base. This receptor chain uses TRBV7-8 and TRBJ2-1; there is no confident call for the D gene. The sequence derives from a man between 45 and 60 years old with active or convalescent COVID-19. Sequencing input: peripheral blood. The CDR3: CASSSEVGSYNEQFF. The nucleotides read TGTGCCAGCAGCTCAGAGGTTGGGTCCTACAATGAGCAGTTCTTC.